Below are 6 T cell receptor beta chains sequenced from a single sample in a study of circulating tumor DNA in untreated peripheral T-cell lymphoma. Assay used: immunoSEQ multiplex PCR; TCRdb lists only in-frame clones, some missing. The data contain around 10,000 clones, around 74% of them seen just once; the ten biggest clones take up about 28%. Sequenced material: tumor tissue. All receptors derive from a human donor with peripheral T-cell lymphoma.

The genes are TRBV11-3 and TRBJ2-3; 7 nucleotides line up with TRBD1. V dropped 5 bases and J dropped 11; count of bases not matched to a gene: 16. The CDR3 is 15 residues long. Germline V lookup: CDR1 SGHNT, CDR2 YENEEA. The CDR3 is CASSQIGVGGLGQYF. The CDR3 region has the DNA TGTGCCAGCAGCCAAATCGGTGTAGGGGGCCTAGGGCAGTATTTT.

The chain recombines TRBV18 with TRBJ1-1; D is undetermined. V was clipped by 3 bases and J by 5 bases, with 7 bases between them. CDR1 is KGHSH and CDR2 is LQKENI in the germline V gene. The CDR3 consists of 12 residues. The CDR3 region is CASSPYATEAFF. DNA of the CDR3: TGTGCCAGCTCACCGTATGCGACTGAAGCTTTCTTT.

CDR3 in DNA: TGTGCCAGCAGTGAGGGCTCGATTATAGGCGGGGGGATCACCGGGGAGCTGTTTTTT. Protein: CASSEGSIIGGGITGELFF. The chain is built from TRBV6-8 and TRBJ2-2, with 8 bases lining up with TRBD2. Germline assignment: CDR1 MNHGY and CDR2 SAAAGT. The length of the CDR3 is 19 residues. V trimming: 5 bases; J trimming: 4 bases; junction bases outside the gene matches: 18.

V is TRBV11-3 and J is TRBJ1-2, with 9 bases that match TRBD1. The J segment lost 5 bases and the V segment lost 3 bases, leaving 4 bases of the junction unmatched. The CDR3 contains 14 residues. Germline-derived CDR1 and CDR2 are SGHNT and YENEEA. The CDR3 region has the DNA TGTGCCAGCAGCTTTTCGACAGGGGGATATGGCTACACCTTC. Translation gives CASSFSTGGYGYTF.

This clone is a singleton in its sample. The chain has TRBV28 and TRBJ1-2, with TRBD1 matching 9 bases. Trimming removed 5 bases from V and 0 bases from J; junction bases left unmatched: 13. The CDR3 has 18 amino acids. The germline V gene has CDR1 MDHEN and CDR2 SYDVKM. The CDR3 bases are TGTGCCAGCAGTACAAGGACAGGGGCCTCCTTAGCTAACTATGGCTACACCTTC. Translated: CASSTRTGASLANYGYTF.

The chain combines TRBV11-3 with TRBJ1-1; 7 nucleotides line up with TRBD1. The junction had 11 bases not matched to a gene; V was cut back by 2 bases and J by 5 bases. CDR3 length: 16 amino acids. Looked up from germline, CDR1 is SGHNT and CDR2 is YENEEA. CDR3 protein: CASSLSSGGAITEAFF. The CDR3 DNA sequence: TGTGCCAGCAGCTTATCATCAGGGGGGGCGATTACTGAAGCTTTCTTT.